Following are 24 T cell receptor beta chains from one sample sequenced in a study of T cell repertoires in cytomegalovirus infection. TCRdb reanalysed the reads using MiXCR and keeps one entry per CDR3 protein. This sample carries approximately 770,000 distinct CDR3 sequences, roughly 28% of them seen once, and the ten largest clones take 13%. No antigen has been identified for these receptors. Material: cultured CD8+ T cells from PBMCs, obtained from culture after CMV antigen stimulation. Receptors originate from a human donor in good health (CMV status not recorded). Some clones in this sample may be carry-over from other donors' samples.

V and J are TRBV27 and TRBJ1-5; the D gene is possibly TRBD1 (5 bases). The ends were cut back, 3 bases at V and 0 bases at J, with 6 bases in the middle. From germline, CDR1 is MNHEY and CDR2 SMNVEV (reference sequence). The CDR3 has 14 residues. The CDR3: CASSFDSSNQPQHF. CDR3 DNA sequence: TGTGCCAGCAGTTTTGACAGTAGCAATCAGCCCCAGCATTTT.

The chain couples TRBV7-6 to TRBJ2-3; D is ambiguous. CDR1 is SGHVS, CDR2 FNYEAQ, per germline. V lost 1 base and J 2 bases, leaving 7 bases between the germline ends. The CDR3 has 14 amino acids. As DNA, the CDR3 is TGTGCCAGCAGCTTAGGTGAAGTCACAGATACGCAGTATTTT. Translation gives CASSLGEVTDTQYF.

This sequence joins TRBV12-5 and TRBJ2-1; D is possibly TRBD1 (6 bases). This CDR3 has 13 residues. V lost 7 bases to trimming and J lost 7 bases, with 14 bases between them. Germline assignment: CDR1 LGHNT and CDR2 FRNRAP. In nucleotides, the CDR3 is TGTGCTAGTGAAAGGGACACCTTGAATGAGCAGTTCTTC. This sequence encodes CASERDTLNEQFF.

The sample holds a few counts of this clonotype. In DNA, the CDR3 is TGTGCCAGCAGTGCAGGACAGGGGACTCTCTACGAGCAGTACGTC. Its translation: CASSAGQGTLYEQYV. The V gene is TRBV12-3 or TRBV12-4, the J gene TRBJ2-7, with 9 bases aligning to TRBD1. V lost 5 bases, J lost 3 bases, and 8 bases stayed unmatched. This CDR3 has 15 amino acids.

The chain recombines TRBV7-9 with TRBJ1-3; D gene ambiguous. This CDR3 is 16 amino acids long. Germline assignment: CDR1 SEHNR and CDR2 FQNEAQ (reference sequence). V was clipped by 6 bases and J by 0 bases, with 15 bases between them. The CDR3 is CASSPPDFPSGNTIYF. CDR3 DNA: TGTGCCAGCAGTCCCCCGGATTTCCCCTCTGGAAACACCATATATTTT.

Within the sample, this clonotype is medium-sized (0.01 to 0.1%). An end of the junction differs from the germline gene, which may be a read error. V is TRBV7-7 and J is TRBJ2-5; D might be TRBD1 (6 bases). This CDR3 is built from 15 residues. Germline V lookup: CDR1 SSHAT, CDR2 FNYEAQ (reference sequence). The CDR3 is CASSLLRGIQETQYF. The CDR3 coding sequence is TGTGCTAGCAGCTTATTAAGGGGGATCCAAGAGACCCAGTACTTC. The entire variable domain, with the rest obtained from reference TRBV7-7 and TRBJ2-5, is as follows: GAGVSQSPRYKVTKRGQDVTLRCDPISSHATLYWYQQALGQGPEFLTYFNYEAQPDKSGLPSDRFSAERPEGSISTLTIQRTEQRDSAMYRCASSLLRGIQETQYFGPGTRLLVL.

Regarding this clonotype: Relative to the germline gene, one junction end is altered; a read error may explain this. V and J are TRBV25-1 and TRBJ1-1, with D unclear. Per the germline V gene, CDR1 is MGHDK and CDR2 is SYGVNS. There are 17 residues in the CDR3. The CDR3 loop is CASSPRASEGKNTEALF. CDR3 nucleotides: TGTGCCAGCAGCCCCCGAGCGTCCGAAGGGAAGAACACTGAAGCTCTCTTT.

The chain is built from TRBV20-1 and TRBJ2-1, with 16 bases lining up with TRBD2. Germline-derived CDR1 and CDR2 are DFQATT and SNEGSKA (reference sequence). The CDR3 sequence is 16 residues long. V lost 5 bases to trimming and J lost 10 bases; unmatched junction nucleotides: 11. CDR3 residues: CSAGTSGGAIREEQFF. The CDR3 bases are TGCAGTGCTGGGACTAGCGGGGGGGCTATCAGGGAGGAGCAGTTCTTC.

The table lists this clonotype with a few counts. The rearrangement joins TRBV7-8 to TRBJ2-3, with unresolved D. This CDR3 is built from 14 residues. The germline V and J ends were trimmed by 5 bases and 1 base, with 10 bases remaining between them. Germline V gene data show CDR1 as SGHVS and CDR2 as FQNEAQ. CDR3 coding DNA: TGTGCCAGCAGCCCATGGACCCGCACAGATACGCAGTATTTT. It encodes CASSPWTRTDTQYF.

This clonotype was detected only a few times. This sequence joins TRBV19 and TRBJ1-1, with no clear D. The CDR3 length is 14 residues. V was cut by 9 bases and J by 4 bases, with 18 bases left in between. Looked up from germline, CDR1 is LNHDA and CDR2 is SQIVND (reference sequence). The CDR3 nucleotides are TGTGCCAGCCAGGCGAGAGCCGCGAGCACTGAAGCTTTCTTT. Translated, it gives CASQARAASTEAFF.

A word on this clonotype: The junction does not match germline at one end; this may be a read error. The DNA for the CDR3 is TGTGCCAACAGTTTAAGTTTGACAGGGTATCAGCCCCAGCATTTT. As protein: CANSLSLTGYQPQHF. V is TRBV28 and J is TRBJ1-5, with 7 bases identical to TRBD1. This CDR3 comprises 15 residues. The germline V gene encodes CDR1 MDHEN and CDR2 SYDVKM.

This clonotype occurred many times. This chain uses TRBV24-1 with TRBJ2-1; TRBD1 matches 9 bases. This CDR3 has 15 residues. Per the germline V gene, CDR1 is KGHDR and CDR2 is SFDVKD. V trimming: 3 bases; J trimming: 7 bases; junction bases outside the gene matches: 6. The CDR3 coding sequence is TGTGCCACCAGTGATCTGGACAGGGGAGGAAATGAGCAGTTCTTC. Translation gives CATSDLDRGGNEQFF.

The V gene is TRBV27, the J gene TRBJ1-2; D uncertain. This CDR3 contains 14 residues. Trimming shortened V by 6 bases and J by 4 bases, and 15 bases separated the two germline ends. Per the germline V gene, CDR1 is MNHEY and CDR2 is SMNVEV (reference sequence). For the CDR3, the DNA is TGTGCCAGCAGGGCCGGGTCGCAAAGCTATGGCTACACCTTC. This codes for CASRAGSQSYGYTF.

This clonotype was detected once. The DNA is left out, because the CDR3 cannot be placed on it with certainty; the CDR3 is given as TCRdb lists it. This chain links TRBV13 with TRBJ2-1. In germline, CDR1 is PRHDT, CDR2 FYEKMQ (reference sequence). The CDR3 is 12 residues long, ends included. CDR3 region: CASSTSRREQFF.

This clonotype was seen a handful of times. V gene TRBV12-3 or TRBV12-4 combines with J gene TRBJ2-1, with D tentatively TRBD2 (6 bases). This CDR3 has 15 residues. V dropped 5 bases and J dropped 1 base, with 12 bases sitting between them. The CDR3 spells CASSAGPASYNEQFF. CDR3 nucleotides: TGTGCCAGCAGTGCGGGACCCGCATCCTACAATGAGCAGTTCTTC.

This clonotype was seen at least ten times. V and J are TRBV6-5 and TRBJ1-2; D is unclear. CDR1 is MNHEY and CDR2 is SVGAGI in the germline V gene. The CDR3 contains 14 residues. Trimming took 2 bases from V and 1 from J, leaving 8 bases between them. The CDR3 DNA reads TGTGCCAGCAGTTACAGCCCAGTTAACTATGGCTACACCTTC. Its translation: CASSYSPVNYGYTF.

The rearrangement links TRBV6-2 or TRBV6-3 to TRBJ1-5, with a tentative D call TRBD1 (6 bases). V dropped 8 bases and J dropped 6 bases, with 17 bases sitting between them. Per the germline V gene, CDR1 is MNHEY and CDR2 is SVGEGT. The length of the CDR3 is 14 residues. The chain's CDR3 is CASWGAPSSQPQHF. The CDR3 DNA follows: TGTGCCAGCTGGGGGGCACCCTCAAGTCAGCCCCAGCATTTT.

This clonotype has just a few counts. The V and J genes are TRBV14 and TRBJ1-6, with no clear D. CDR1 and CDR2 (germline): SGHDN, FVKESK. The CDR3 has 19 residues. V was pared by 0 bases and J by 2 bases, with 17 bases between. The CDR3 loop reads CASSQDWRHRVTYNSPLHF. In nucleotides, the CDR3 is TGTGCCAGCAGCCAAGATTGGAGACACCGTGTAACCTATAATTCACCCCTCCACTTT.

The genes are TRBV27 and TRBJ2-3; no clear D. Germline V lookup: CDR1 MNHEY, CDR2 SMNVEV (reference sequence). V lost 4 bases and J lost 0, with 20 bases in between. This CDR3 has 18 amino acids. The CDR3 DNA sequence: TGTGCCAGCAGTTCTCCCCGTGCTGACACACCAAGCACAGATACGCAGTATTTT. It translates to CASSSPRADTPSTDTQYF.

This sequence joins TRBV29-1 and TRBJ1-2; D is ambiguous. Per germline, CDR1 SQVTM and CDR2 ANQGSEA. CDR3 size: 13 residues. V was pared by 3 bases and J by 4 bases, with 12 bases between. For the CDR3, the DNA is TGCAGCGTTGATTTGGGAGACGGCTATGGCTACACCTTC. It codes for CSVDLGDGYGYTF.

V and J are TRBV6-6 and TRBJ2-7; 7 bases line up with TRBD2. V was pared by 5 bases and J by 0 bases, with 4 bases of the junction left unmatched. CDR3 length: 14 amino acids. Per germline, CDR1 MNHNY and CDR2 SVGAGI (reference sequence). CDR3 loop: CASSTREDSYEQYV. In DNA form, the CDR3 reads TGTGCCAGCAGTACCCGGGAGGACTCCTACGAGCAGTACGTC.

This clonotype has ten or more counts. The CDR3 protein is CASSLGVPPGADTQYF. CDR3 in DNA: TGTGCCAGCAGCTTAGGGGTCCCCCCCGGGGCAGATACGCAGTATTTT. This chain uses TRBV7-8 with TRBJ2-3, with a weak D call TRBD2 (5 bases). This CDR3 region has 16 residues. CDR1 and CDR2 (germline): SGHVS, FQNEAQ. Trimming took 1 base from V and 4 from J, leaving 15 bases between them.

This clonotype was recorded a few times. CDR3 nucleotides: TGTGCCAGCAGCCAGGATCCGGGACAGCCATCCTACGAGCAGTACTTC. Amino acids: CASSQDPGQPSYEQYF. This chain joins TRBV6-2 or TRBV6-3 and TRBJ2-7; 7 positions agree with TRBD1. The germline CDR1 and CDR2 sequences are MNHEY and SVGEGT. The V segment lost 6 bases and the J segment 1 base; nucleotides outside the gene matches: 12. The CDR3 loop spans 16 amino acids.

This clonotype has a handful of counts. The chain is built from TRBV28 and TRBJ1-1; D is unclear. Germline V CDR1 and CDR2: MDHEN, SYDVKM. V lost 7 bases to trimming and J lost 4 bases, with 19 bases between them. The CDR3 totals 15 residues. The DNA of the CDR3 is TGTGCCAGCAATGATGGAGTACTTTTGGGCACTGAAGCTTTCTTT. This encodes CASNDGVLLGTEAFF.